These 17 T cell receptor beta chains share one sample of origin, sequenced in a study of blood T cell repertoires in COVID-19. Only in-frame clones appear in the TCRdb table, and some are missing; sequencing was by immunoSEQ multiplex PCR. Seen here are 65,000 to 90,000 clones, around 86% observed once, and the top ten hold about a tenth. Sequencing was carried out using peripheral blood. The source is a woman between 18 and 30 years old with acute or convalescent COVID-19.

The chain employs TRBV6-1 and TRBJ2-1; TRBD1 matches at 7 bases. The J segment lost 0 bases and the V segment lost 4 bases, leaving 6 bases of the junction unmatched. The germline V gene has CDR1 MNHNS and CDR2 SASEGT. The CDR3 runs to 16 residues. The CDR3 DNA sequence: TGTGCCAGCAGTGTTACCGGGACAGTCTCCTACAATGAGCAGTTCTTC. The encoded protein is CASSVTGTVSYNEQFF.

The chain has TRBV2 and TRBJ2-7; 9 positions agree with TRBD2. J was trimmed by 4 bases and V by 4 bases; bases with no gene match: 8. The germline V gene has CDR1 SNHLY and CDR2 FYNNEI. The length of the CDR3 is 15 residues. CDR3 DNA: TGTGCCAGCAGTGTACATAGCGGGGGAGGATACGAGCAGTACTTC. Amino acids: CASSVHSGGGYEQYF.

The V call is TRBV6-2 or TRBV6-3, the J call TRBJ1-5; 7 bases fit TRBD1. Per germline, CDR1 MNHEY and CDR2 SVGEGT. The CDR3 loop spans 14 amino acids. Unmatched junction bases numbered 5, after V lost 5 bases and J lost 4 bases. The CDR3 nucleotides read TGTGCCAGCAGTCACCACAGGGGAAATCAGCCCCAGCATTTT. This sequence encodes CASSHHRGNQPQHF.

The rearrangement uses TRBV11-2 and TRBJ2-2; no clear D. Germline V gives CDR1 SGHAT, CDR2 FQNNGV. V gave up 5 bases and J gave up 5 bases, with 9 bases separating them. The CDR3 has 13 amino acids. CDR3: CASSTTETGELFF. The DNA for the CDR3 is TGTGCCAGCAGCACGACGGAGACCGGGGAGCTGTTTTTT. The whole variable domain, remainder taken from reference TRBV11-2 and TRBJ2-2, is EAGVAQSPRYKIIEKRQSVAFWCNPISGHATLYWYQQILGQGPKLLIQFQNNGVVDDSQLPKDRFSAERLKGVDSTLKIQPAKLEDSAVYLCASSTTETGELFFGEGSRLTVL.

This chain joins TRBV7-9 and TRBJ2-3; D not certain. Germline CDR1 and CDR2: SEHNR and FQNEAQ (reference sequence). This CDR3 has 15 amino acids. The ends were cut back, 2 bases at V and 1 base at J, with 10 bases in the middle. CDR3 protein: CASSLHEFGTDTQYF. CDR3 sequence (DNA): TGTGCCAGCAGCTTACATGAGTTCGGCACAGATACGCAGTATTTT.

The chain has TRBV7-2 and TRBJ2-5; D is uncertain. The germline V and J ends were trimmed by 2 bases and 2 bases, with 6 bases remaining between them. There are 13 residues in the CDR3. Germline lookup yields CDR1 SGHTA and CDR2 FQGNSA. CDR3 in DNA: TGTGCCAGCAGCTTATCAGTTCAAGAGACCCAGTACTTC. Translated: CASSLSVQETQYF.

The chain links TRBV19 to TRBJ2-1, with 14 positions matching TRBD2. This CDR3 region has 18 residues. J gave up 6 bases and V 4 bases, and 11 bases lay outside the gene matches. Germline values: CDR1 LNHDA, CDR2 SQIVND (reference sequence). In nucleotides, the CDR3 is TGTGCCAGTAGTACGATGACTAGCGGGGGGGCATTGGGCAATGAGCAGTTCTTC. As protein: CASSTMTSGGALGNEQFF. The full variable domain, rest sourced from reference TRBV19 and TRBJ2-1, is DGGITQSPKYLFRKEGQNVTLSCEQNLNHDAMYWYRQDPGQGLRLIYYSQIVNDFQKGDIAEGYSVSREKKESFPLTVTSAQKNPTAFYLCASSTMTSGGALGNEQFFGPGTRLTVL.

The gene calls are TRBV19 and TRBJ2-3, with D perhaps matching TRBD1 (6 bases). V was shortened by 1 base and J by 6 bases, with 20 bases between the two germline ends. The CDR3 covers 17 residues. CDR1 and CDR2 from the germline V gene are LNHDA and SQIVND (reference sequence). The CDR3 sequence: CASSIVYRVEIGDTQYF. DNA for the CDR3: TGTGCCAGTAGTATAGTCTACAGGGTAGAGATCGGGGATACGCAGTATTTT.

The gene calls are TRBV7-2 and TRBJ2-5; possibly TRBD2 for D (6 bases). This CDR3 is built from 14 residues. V lost 0 bases and J 5 bases, leaving 10 bases between the germline ends. Germline assignment: CDR1 SGHTA and CDR2 FQGNSA. CDR3 in amino acids: CASSLAYGGETQYF. The CDR3 nucleotides are TGTGCCAGCAGCTTAGCGTATGGAGGGGAGACCCAGTACTTC.

V usage is TRBV5-6 and J usage is TRBJ2-2, with D uncertain. Per the germline V gene, CDR1 is SGHDT and CDR2 is YYEEEE. This CDR3 is built from 13 residues. The V end was cut by 7 bases, the J end by 8 bases, with 15 bases between. CDR3 in DNA: TGTGCCAGCGGAGTTGCCGGCGCGGGGGAGCTGTTTTTT. Residues: CASGVAGAGELFF.

The rearrangement links TRBV5-1 to TRBJ2-1; 10 bases align to TRBD2. The V gene end was trimmed by 5 bases and the J gene end by 2 bases; junction bases not matched to a gene: 4. The CDR3 has 15 residues. CDR1 is SGHRS and CDR2 is YFSETQ in the germline V gene. CDR3 in DNA: TGCGCCAGCAGGCAAGCGGGGGGGACCTACAATGAGCAGTTCTTC. It encodes CASRQAGGTYNEQFF.

The chain employs TRBV7-2 and TRBJ2-1; the match to TRBD2 covers 11 bases. Germline V gene sequence: CDR1 SGHTA, CDR2 FQGNSA. V lost 4 bases and J lost 7; bases outside the gene matches: 3. There are 14 residues in the CDR3. CDR3 sequence reads: CASSWTSGLNEQFF. As DNA, the CDR3 is TGTGCCAGCAGCTGGACTAGCGGGCTAAATGAGCAGTTCTTC.

This clone was detected only a few times. The chain uses TRBV3-1 (or the pseudogene TRBV3-2) and TRBJ1-1; D possibly corresponds to TRBD1 (6 bases). V lost 0 bases to trimming and J lost 6 bases, with 14 bases between them. CDR1 is LGHDT and CDR2 is YNNKEL in the germline V gene (reference sequence). The CDR3 spans 15 residues. Here the CDR3 DNA reads TGTGCCAGCAGCCAAGACGCGGGGGCGGGGGCTGAAGCTTTCTTT. Amino acids: CASSQDAGAGAEAFF.

J is TRBJ1-1 and V is TRBV3-1 (or the pseudogene TRBV3-2); TRBD1 is a possible D gene (5 bases). This CDR3 has 14 residues. V was shortened by 1 base and J by 7 bases, with 13 bases between the two germline ends. Per germline, CDR1 LGHDT and CDR2 YNNKEL (reference sequence). The CDR3: CASSQVIQGGEAFF. The CDR3 nucleotides are TGTGCCAGCAGCCAAGTCATTCAGGGTGGTGAAGCTTTCTTT.

This chain joins TRBV7-8 and TRBJ1-1; weak D call: TRBD1 (5 bases). The CDR3 has 15 residues. The germline V gene has CDR1 SGHVS and CDR2 FQNEAQ. V was cut by 0 bases and J by 1 base, with 9 bases left in between. The DNA of the CDR3 is TGTGCCAGCAGCTTAGCGCAGGGTTCGAACACTGAAGCTTTCTTT. Protein sequence: CASSLAQGSNTEAFF. Combining the CDR3 with reference TRBV7-8 and TRBJ1-1 gives the whole variable domain GAGVSQSPRYKVAKRGQDVALRCDPISGHVSLFWYQQALGQGPEFLTYFQNEAQLDKSGLPSDRFFAERPEGSVSTLKIQRTQQEDSAVYLCASSLAQGSNTEAFFGQGTRLTVV.

The chain links TRBV5-6 to TRBJ2-7, with D perhaps matching TRBD2 (6 bases). CDR3 size: 13 residues. The V gene lost 3 bases and the J gene lost 2 bases, with 9 bases spanning the gap. The germline gives CDR1 SGHDT, CDR2 YYEEEE. The CDR3 DNA sequence: TGTGCCAGCAGCTGGGGAGGAACCTACGAGCAGTACTTC. Translation gives CASSWGGTYEQYF.

This sequence joins TRBV19 and TRBJ1-3; D remains unclear. V lost 5 bases and J lost 2, with 10 bases in between. The CDR3 is made up of 14 amino acids. The germline V gene has CDR1 LNHDA and CDR2 SQIVND (reference sequence). The CDR3, as DNA: TGTGCCAGTAGTGTAATCGGGGCTGGAAACACCATATATTTT. It codes for CASSVIGAGNTIYF.